This T cell receptor (beta chain) was recovered during a study of shared clonotypes between healthy human individuals. Across several immunoSEQ plates, the genomic DNA of each subset was split evenly. The repertoire was sequenced with immunoSEQ multiplex PCR; TCRdb's copy has only in-frame clones and lacks some. Of millions of clones in the sample, about 92% were seen once. CDR3 length: 14 amino acids. Trimming took 5 bases from V and 4 from J, leaving 13 bases between them. This receptor was obtained from a man aged 18 to 30 in good health. J is TRBJ2-3 and V is TRBV6-7; no definite D call. TRBV6-7 is assigned to the ORF class and has an uncertain function. The specimen sequenced was naive CD4+ T cells sorted from blood. Sample subset: CD45RA+ positively selected. The CDR3 nucleotides read TGTGCCAGCAGTCGCCCTTTAGGGTCAGATACGCAGTATTTT. Translating it yields CASSRPLGSDTQYF.